Below, 23 T cell receptor beta chains from the same sample are listed, as sequenced in a study of regulatory T cells in long-lasting Graves disease. Building of the TCR beta libraries involved iRepertoire HTBI primers and Arm-PCR of CDR3 regions. MiXCR was run by TCRdb on the multiplex PCR reads, yielding one entry per CDR3 protein. The data hold 420,000 or so distinct CDR3 sequences, with about 16% observed a single time. Described time point: newly diagnosed GD, antithyroid drugs for less than 3 months. Researchers made the TCR library from RNA that was extracted from PBMCs. These sequences were also reported in another study, on T cells in Graves' hyperthyroidism and ophthalmopathy.

The sample here was peripheral blood mononuclear cells (PBMCs), taken at new diagnosis, from a patient treated with antithyroid drugs. These receptors all come from a woman aged 18-35 years with Graves disease.

The rearrangement uses TRBV19 and TRBJ1-3; possible D gene TRBD1, 5 bases. Germline V gene data show CDR1 as LNHDA and CDR2 as SQIVND (reference sequence). The V and J ends lost 7 bases and 0 bases respectively, with 10 bases between them. This CDR3 has 14 amino acids. The CDR3 coding sequence is TGTGCCAGTAAGAGGGGTTCCTCTGGAAACACCATATATTTT. This gives the protein CASKRGSSGNTIYF. Complete variable domain (other parts from reference TRBV19 and TRBJ1-3): DGGITQSPKYLFRKEGQNVTLSCEQNLNHDAMYWYRQDPGQGLRLIYYSQIVNDFQKGDIAEGYSVSREKKESFPLTVTSAQKNPTAFYLCASKRGSSGNTIYFGEGSWLTVV.

This clonotype has only a few counts. This chain connects TRBV6-5 to TRBJ2-3; the D gene is possibly TRBD1 (6 bases). The CDR3 consists of 15 residues. CDR1 and CDR2 (germline): MNHEY, SVGAGI. Trimming pared 2 bases from V and 1 base from J, leaving 10 bases between. The CDR3 coding sequence is TGTGCCAGCAGTTACCGCAGGACAGGCACAGATACGCAGTATTTT. Translation: CASSYRRTGTDTQYF.

This clonotype was seen only a few times. The V gene is TRBV10-3, the J gene TRBJ1-1; no firm D call. Looked up from germline, CDR1 is ENHRY and CDR2 is SYGVKD. The CDR3 is 12 amino acids. V dropped 7 bases and J dropped 2 bases, with 8 bases sitting between them. This chain's CDR3 is CAIKRGNTEAFF. The CDR3 nucleotides read TGTGCCATCAAACGTGGAAACACTGAAGCTTTCTTT.

This chain uses TRBV5-5 with TRBJ1-1; possibly TRBD1 for D (5 bases). CDR3 length: 15 amino acids. The V gene's germline CDR1 is SGHKS and CDR2 YYEKEE (reference sequence). Trimming cost V 0 bases and J 1 base, with 10 bases left between them. This CDR3 is CASSLGFRGNTEAFF. The CDR3 DNA sequence: TGTGCCAGCAGCTTGGGGTTTAGGGGGAACACTGAAGCTTTCTTT. Complete variable domain (other parts from reference TRBV5-5 and TRBJ1-1): DAGVTQSPTHLIKTRGQQVTLRCSPISGHKSVSWYQQVLGQGPQFIFQYYEKEERGRGNFPDRFSARQFPNYSSELNVNALLLGDSALYLCASSLGFRGNTEAFFGQGTRLTVV.

Ten or more counts support this clonotype. The chain links TRBV12-3 or TRBV12-4 to TRBJ1-6; no clear D. Trimming shortened V by 6 bases and J by 7 bases, and 7 bases separated the two germline ends. The length of the CDR3 is 12 residues. The CDR3: CASSVSNSPLHF. The CDR3 nucleotides read TGTGCCAGCAGCGTTAGCAATTCACCCCTCCACTTT.

V gene TRBV5-6 combines with J gene TRBJ2-7; 8 bases map to TRBD2. Germline CDR1 SGHDT, CDR2 YYEEEE. The length of the CDR3 is 15 residues. J was trimmed by 3 bases and V by 6 bases; bases with no gene match: 11. CDR3 DNA sequence: TGTGCCAGCAATCTAATTGGCGGGAGGAACTACGAGCAGTACTTC. It specifies CASNLIGGRNYEQYF.

The chain uses TRBV6-2 or TRBV6-3 and TRBJ1-6; possible D gene TRBD1, 5 bases. Deletions cut 4 bases from V and 7 bases from J, with 14 bases between. CDR1 is MNHEY and CDR2 is SVGEGT in the germline V gene. CDR3 length equals 15 residues. This chain's CDR3 is CASSFSGTKNSPLHF. CDR3 coding DNA: TGTGCCAGCAGTTTCTCCGGGACGAAGAATTCACCCCTCCACTTT.

The chain employs TRBV2 and TRBJ2-1; 16 positions match TRBD2. Germline values: CDR1 SNHLY, CDR2 FYNNEI. The CDR3 spans 19 residues. The trim removed 0 bases at V and 9 bases at J, leaving 11 bases unmatched. CDR3 sequence: CASSEAKGTSGRATGEQFF. CDR3 DNA sequence: TGTGCCAGCAGTGAAGCTAAAGGGACTAGCGGGAGGGCCACCGGTGAGCAGTTCTTC.

The chain combines TRBV7-3 with TRBJ2-3; 9 nucleotides agree with TRBD2. The ends lost 1 base at V and 1 base at J; junction bases unmatched: 6. The CDR3 is 17 amino acids. CDR1 is SGHTA, CDR2 FQGTGA, per germline. The CDR3 DNA sequence: TGTGCCAGCAGCTTAAGCGGACTAGCGAGCCGCACAGATACGCAGTATTTT. It yields the protein CASSLSGLASRTDTQYF. Combining the CDR3 with reference TRBV7-3 and TRBJ2-3 gives the whole variable domain GAGVSQTPSNKVTEKGKYVELRCDPISGHTALYWYRQSLGQGPEFLIYFQGTGAADDSGLPNDRFFAVRPEGSVSTLKIQRTERGDSAVYLCASSLSGLASRTDTQYFGPGTRLTVL.

This clonotype was seen many times. The chain has TRBV6-2 or TRBV6-3 and TRBJ1-5; no reliable D call. Deletions cut 0 bases from V and 7 bases from J, with 13 bases between. CDR1 and CDR2 (germline): MNHEY, SVGEGT. CDR3 length: 15 amino acids. The CDR3 nucleotides are TGTGCCAGCAGTTACTCAGGGATAACACAGCAGCCCCAGCATTTT. Residues: CASSYSGITQQPQHF.

Only one count was recorded for this clonotype. V is TRBV28 and J is TRBJ2-1; 13 positions agree with TRBD2. J was trimmed by 5 bases and V by 7 bases; bases with no gene match: 5. This CDR3 is 15 amino acids long. Germline values: CDR1 MDHEN, CDR2 SYDVKM. The CDR3 region is CASTLGLAGNNEQFF. For the CDR3, the DNA is TGTGCCAGCACCCTGGGACTAGCGGGGAACAATGAGCAGTTCTTC.

As DNA, the CDR3 is TGTGCCAGCAGTTCGGCTAAACCGTGGGGACAGGGTTGGCGGTTCCGAGAGACCCAGTACTTC. Encoded protein: CASSSAKPWGQGWRFRETQYF. V gene TRBV28 combines with J gene TRBJ2-5; TRBD1 aligns across 9 bases. This CDR3 region has 21 residues. The V gene's germline CDR1 is MDHEN and CDR2 SYDVKM. The V segment lost 4 bases and the J segment 4 bases; nucleotides outside the gene matches: 25. The full variable domain, rest sourced from reference TRBV28 and TRBJ2-5, is DVKVTQSSRYLVKRTGEKVFLECVQDMDHENMFWYRQDPGLGLRLIYFSYDVKMKEKGDIPEGYSVSREKKERFSLILESASTNQTSMYLCASSSAKPWGQGWRFRETQYFGPGTRLLVL.

This clonotype was counted only a few times. The J gene is TRBJ1-1, the V gene TRBV10-3, with a possible D match to TRBD1 (5 bases). The CDR3 spans 14 residues. The germline V and J ends were trimmed by 1 base and 10 bases, with 16 bases remaining between them. Germline CDR1 reads ENHRY; CDR2 reads SYGVKD. The CDR3 is CAISELGDGEGAFF. DNA of the CDR3: TGTGCCATCAGTGAGTTAGGGGACGGAGAAGGAGCTTTCTTT.

This clonotype showed up just a few times. The chain has TRBV6-1 and TRBJ2-3; D ambiguous. The CDR3 spans 11 residues. V was cut by 6 bases and J by 9 bases, with 10 bases left in between. In germline, CDR1 is MNHNS, CDR2 SASEGT. The CDR3 coding sequence is TGTGCCAGCAGCTCCGTTTCCACGCAGTATTTT. As protein: CASSSVSTQYF.

For the CDR3, the DNA is TGTGCCAGCAGCCGGGGGACTAGCGGGACATACAATGAGCAGTTCTTC. Its protein product is CASSRGTSGTYNEQFF. The V and J genes are TRBV13 and TRBJ2-1; the match to TRBD2 covers 13 bases. The CDR3 covers 16 residues. Unmatched junction bases numbered 5, after V lost 5 bases and J lost 4 bases. The germline CDR1 and CDR2 sequences are PRHDT and FYEKMQ (reference sequence).

This clonotype was counted a few times. V gene TRBV19 combines with J gene TRBJ2-1; D is unclear. Germline CDR1 LNHDA, CDR2 SQIVND (reference sequence). The germline V and J ends were trimmed by 5 bases and 8 bases, with 7 bases remaining between them. This CDR3 region has 11 residues. The CDR3 bases are TGTGCCAGTAGTGCAGAATATGAGCAGTTCTTC. It yields the protein CASSAEYEQFF.

This clonotype was observed a few times. The chain has TRBV6-2 or TRBV6-3 and TRBJ2-7; the D gene could be TRBD1 or TRBD2 (6 bases each). This CDR3 has 12 amino acids. Trimming stripped 6 bases from V and 6 bases from J, with 12 bases between. CDR1 and CDR2 from the germline V gene are MNHEY and SVGEGT. In DNA form, the CDR3 reads TGTGCCAGCAGAAGGGGGGCTTCCGAGCAGTACTTC. This translates into CASRRGASEQYF.

The chain links TRBV30 to TRBJ1-2, with a weak D call TRBD1 (6 bases). V was clipped by 4 bases and J by 3 bases, with 18 bases between them. Germline CDR1 and CDR2: GTSNPN and SVGIG (reference sequence). This CDR3 region has 15 residues. The CDR3 reads CAWKKQRGYHYGYTF. The DNA of the CDR3 is TGTGCCTGGAAAAAACAAAGGGGGTACCACTATGGCTACACCTTC.

This clonotype was seen only a few times. CDR3 sequence: CASSVEDSPRETQYF. The CDR3 DNA reads as TGTGCCAGCAGCGTAGAAGACTCCCCGCGAGAGACCCAGTACTTC. J is TRBJ2-3 and V is TRBV9; D is undetermined. The last part of the DNA fits TRBJ2-5 better; the J call may be wrong. The CDR3 is 15 amino acids. Germline loops: CDR1 SGDLS, CDR2 YYNGEE.

This clonotype was seen ten or more times. The chain uses TRBV20-1 and TRBJ2-7; D perhaps matches TRBD2 (5 bases). Trimming shortened V by 5 bases and J by 4 bases, and 15 bases separated the two germline ends. CDR3 length equals 13 residues. Germline V gene sequence: CDR1 DFQATT, CDR2 SNEGSKA (reference sequence). This chain's CDR3 is CSAARAGEYEQYF. CDR3 DNA sequence: TGCAGTGCTGCGCGGGCCGGGGAGTACGAGCAGTACTTC.

The rearrangement joins TRBV5-1 to TRBJ2-3, with 10 bases lining up with TRBD2. The J call is doubtful: the DNA matches TRBJ2-5 better. CDR1 SGHRS and CDR2 YFSETQ come from the germline V gene. The CDR3 spans 16 residues. In DNA, the CDR3 is TGCGCCAGCAGCTTGGCTGGACTAGCGGCAGTGGAGACCCAGTACTTC. The encoded protein is CASSLAGLAAVETQYF.

In the case of this clonotype: A read error may explain this, as a much larger clone is one base away. The chain has TRBV20-1 and TRBJ2-3, with D possibly being TRBD2 (6 bases). Trimming took off 5 bases at V and 0 bases at J, with 18 bases between the two ends. In germline, CDR1 is DFQATT, CDR2 SNEGSKA (reference sequence). This CDR3 is built from 16 residues. The CDR3 DNA reads TGCAGTGCTCAAGGGCGGGAACCCCCAAGCACAGATACGCAGTATTTT. It codes for CSAQGREPPSTDTQYF.

Only a few counts were recorded for this clonotype. The V gene is TRBV18, the J gene TRBJ2-1; D not resolved. Trimming took off 0 bases at V and 4 bases at J, with 10 bases between the two ends. The CDR3 length is 15 residues. Per germline, CDR1 KGHSH and CDR2 LQKENI. The CDR3, as DNA: TGTGCCAGCTCACCACCGGTGGGGTCGTACAATGAGCAGTTCTTC. As protein: CASSPPVGSYNEQFF.